The 24 T cell receptor beta chains listed next were all sequenced from one sample in a study of T-cell reconstitution after alpha-beta-depleted transplantation in children. Preparation of the TCRbeta library was carried out with unique molecular identifiers. Via MiXCR, TCRdb re-called the PCR reads, giving one row per CDR3 protein. This table has about 260,000 distinct CDR3 sequences, roughly 8.2% appearing once. The sample in question was PBMCs, mostly from graft donor cells, obtained 180 days after TCRalphabeta/CD19-depleted stem cell transplant. The receptors come from a male patient aged 5 to 17 who had a stem cell transplant for acute lymphoblastic leukemia, so the T cells may come from the graft donor.

This clonotype came up many times. V is TRBV18 and J is TRBJ1-5, with D possibly being TRBD1 (6 bases). Germline V CDR1 and CDR2: KGHSH, LQKENI. V lost 2 bases, J lost 3 bases, and 8 bases lay in between. The CDR3 length is 14 residues. CDR3 residues: CASSPGGPNQPQHF. In DNA form, the CDR3 reads TGTGCCAGCTCACCAGGGGGCCCCAATCAGCCCCAGCATTTT.

The table lists this clonotype with many counts. This chain links TRBV20-1 with TRBJ2-7; 7 bases align to TRBD1. The CDR3 covers 14 residues. The germline gives CDR1 DFQATT, CDR2 SNEGSKA (reference sequence). Losses at the gene ends were 4 bases for V and 1 base for J; bases not matched to a gene: 7. CDR3 region: CSAIRQGFSYEQYF. The CDR3 DNA sequence: TGCAGTGCTATTAGACAGGGATTTTCCTACGAGCAGTACTTC.

This clonotype was counted only a few times. This may be a read error: a much more frequent sequence differs by one nucleotide. The rearrangement uses TRBV29-1 and TRBJ2-1; D is possibly TRBD1 (6 bases). Per the germline V gene, CDR1 is SQVTM and CDR2 is ANQGSEA. The CDR3 covers 13 residues. With 3 bases removed from V and 13 bases from J, the gap between germline ends came to 19 bases. The CDR3 reads CSVEGHRVAKQFF. The CDR3 nucleotides read TGCAGCGTTGAGGGGCACAGGGTGGCAAAACAGTTCTTC.

This clonotype was seen a handful of times. This rearrangement joins TRBV5-1 to TRBJ1-5; a weak D match, TRBD1 (5 bases). The V end was cut by 5 bases, the J end by 6 bases, with 21 bases between. The germline CDR1 and CDR2 sequences are SGHRS and YFSETQ. The CDR3 has 16 amino acids. The CDR3 coding sequence is TGCGCCAGCAGGTCGGAACGGGTGAAAAGGGGTCAGCCCCAGCATTTT. The encoded protein is CASRSERVKRGQPQHF.

This clonotype came up a few times. The gene calls are TRBV7-9 and TRBJ2-5; a possible D gene is TRBD2 (6 bases). Germline V CDR1 and CDR2: SEHNR, FQNEAQ (reference sequence). The CDR3 length is 13 residues. The V end lost 5 bases, the J end lost 9 bases, and 16 bases lay between the germline ends. The CDR3 DNA sequence: TGTGCCAGCAGCCACGGGACTCCGGCCGCCCAGTACTTC. Encoded protein: CASSHGTPAAQYF.

As for this clonotype: A much larger clone lies one base from this, so it may be a read error. The J gene is TRBJ2-2, the V gene TRBV4-1, with D possibly being TRBD1 (6 bases). V was shortened by 3 bases and J by 4 bases, with 18 bases between the two germline ends. Germline CDR1 MGHRA, CDR2 YSYEKL. The CDR3 is 17 residues long. The DNA for the CDR3 is TGCGCCAGCAGCCAGTTAAGGACAGTTCACGGCACCGGGGAGCTGTTTTTT. It encodes CASSQLRTVHGTGELFF.

This clonotype was seen repeatedly, ten times or more. The genes are TRBV7-9 and TRBJ2-5; no clear D gene. V lost 3 bases to trimming and J lost 2 bases, with 13 bases between them. The CDR3 totals 15 residues. From germline, CDR1 is SEHNR and CDR2 FQNEAQ (reference sequence). This chain's CDR3 is CASSFPRFLQETQYF. In DNA form, the CDR3 reads TGTGCCAGCAGCTTCCCCAGATTCCTACAAGAGACCCAGTACTTC. The full variable domain, rest sourced from reference TRBV7-9 and TRBJ2-5, is DTGVSQNPRHKITKRGQNVTFRCDPISEHNRLYWYRQTLGQGPEFLTYFQNEAQLEKSRLLSDRFSAERPKGSFSTLEIQRTEQGDSAMYLCASSFPRFLQETQYFGPGTRLLVL.

In its sample, this clonotype was seen a few times. The chain recombines TRBV6-1 with TRBJ2-6, with D maybe TRBD2 (7 bases). With 5 bases removed from V and 0 bases from J, the gap between germline ends came to 23 bases. Germline CDR1 is MNHNS and CDR2 is SASEGT. There are 20 residues in the CDR3. The CDR3 here is CASSQKGGGRLSSGANVLTF. In DNA form, the CDR3 reads TGTGCCAGCAGTCAAAAAGGGGGGGGGCGCCTCTCCTCTGGGGCCAACGTCCTGACTTTC.

This clonotype came up many times. The chain recombines TRBV20-1 with TRBJ2-7; no definite D call. The CDR3 runs 11 residues. V dropped 3 bases and J dropped 9 bases, with 12 bases sitting between them. Germline loops: CDR1 DFQATT, CDR2 SNEGSKA (reference sequence). CDR3 DNA sequence: TGCAGTGCTAGCCCCGGGTTTGGGCAGTACTTC. This codes for CSASPGFGQYF.

This clonotype was seen many times. This chain links TRBV20-1 with TRBJ2-5; the D gene is possibly TRBD1 (5 bases). CDR3 size: 12 residues. Germline V gene lookup returns CDR1 DFQATT and CDR2 SNEGSKA (reference sequence). Trimming shortened V by 2 bases and J by 5 bases, and 9 bases separated the two germline ends. The CDR3 loop reads CSARRGLETQYF. CDR3 nucleotide sequence: TGCAGTGCTAGAAGGGGTTTGGAGACCCAGTACTTC.

This clonotype occurred many times. The rearrangement links TRBV9 to TRBJ1-2; D remains ambiguous. The CDR3 totals 14 residues. Trimming removed 0 bases at V and 8 bases at J, with 14 bases between. The germline V gene encodes CDR1 SGDLS and CDR2 YYNGEE. The DNA for the CDR3 is TGTGCCAGCAGCGTAGCAGACCGCCCCGGCGGCTACACCTTC. Translation: CASSVADRPGGYTF.

Ten or more counts support this clonotype. The rearrangement links TRBV15 to TRBJ2-5, with D possibly being TRBD1 or TRBD2 (7 bases each). Germline CDR1 and CDR2: LNHNV and YYDKDF (reference sequence). Trimming took off 1 base at V and 4 bases at J, with 22 bases between the two ends. The CDR3 is 18 amino acids. Here the CDR3 DNA reads TGTGCCACCAGCAGAGGACAGGGCGGACTAGTAAGAGGAGAGACCCAGTACTTC. Residues: CATSRGQGGLVRGETQYF.

This clonotype occurred many times. This chain links TRBV4-1 with TRBJ1-5; D gene ambiguous. Trimming took 0 bases from V and 6 from J, leaving 15 bases between them. Per germline, CDR1 MGHRA and CDR2 YSYEKL. This CDR3 has 16 amino acids. The DNA for the CDR3 is TGCGCCAGCAGCCAAGATACGAATGCTAGGAGTCAGCCCCAGCATTTT. Its protein product is CASSQDTNARSQPQHF.

As concerns this clonotype: The CDR3 carries no conserved terminal phenylalanine or tryptophan, so it likely arises from a read error. The rearrangement uses TRBV20-1 and TRBJ2-7, with D perhaps TRBD2 (6 bases). CDR1 is DFQATT and CDR2 is SNEGSKA in the germline V gene (reference sequence). Trimming stripped 2 bases from V and 3 bases from J, with 8 bases between. The CDR3 spans 12 residues. The CDR3 DNA sequence: TGCAGTGCTAGACTAGCGAGCTACGAGCAGTACTCC. Protein: CSARLASYEQYS.

This clonotype was observed at least ten times. V is TRBV27 and J is TRBJ2-7, with 7 bases fitting TRBD1. The CDR3 loop spans 14 amino acids. Germline V gene data show CDR1 as MNHEY and CDR2 as SMNVEV (reference sequence). Trimming at V came to 5 bases and at J to 0 bases, leaving 4 bases not matched to a gene. The CDR3 protein is CASSHRGLSYEQYF. Written as DNA, the CDR3 is TGTGCCAGCAGTCACAGGGGTCTCTCCTACGAGCAGTACTTC.

This clonotype was seen repeatedly, ten times or more. This sequence joins TRBV4-1 and TRBJ2-4; 9 nucleotides line up with TRBD2. Germline-derived CDR1 and CDR2 are MGHRA and YSYEKL. The J segment lost 7 bases and the V segment lost 4 bases, leaving 8 bases of the junction unmatched. This CDR3 is built from 15 residues. The CDR3 protein is CASSPVAGGKNIQYF. The CDR3 nucleotides read TGCGCCAGCAGCCCGGTTGCGGGGGGGAAGAACATTCAGTACTTC.

This clonotype came up many times. J is TRBJ2-7 and V is TRBV28; TRBD2 aligns across 8 bases. The ends lost 3 bases at V and 2 bases at J; junction bases unmatched: 6. In germline, CDR1 is MDHEN, CDR2 SYDVKM. This CDR3 is 15 amino acids long. CDR3 residues: CASSFWLAGTYEQYF. The CDR3, as DNA: TGTGCCAGCAGTTTCTGGCTAGCGGGCACCTACGAGCAGTACTTC.

There are many counts of this clonotype. The chain combines TRBV18 with TRBJ1-6; D unresolved. The CDR3 totals 14 residues. CDR1 is KGHSH and CDR2 is LQKENI in the germline V gene. The V and J ends lost 2 bases and 7 bases respectively, with 9 bases between them. Here the CDR3 DNA reads TGTGCCAGCTCACCAGTGCAGCTGAATTCACCCCTCCACTTT. It yields the protein CASSPVQLNSPLHF.

In its sample, this clonotype was seen many times. The chain has TRBV10-3 and TRBJ1-4, with D hard to call. The germline V gene has CDR1 ENHRY and CDR2 SYGVKD. This CDR3 comprises 15 residues. Trimming cost V 0 bases and J 0 bases, with 5 bases left between them. CDR3 bases: TGTGCCATCAGTGAGTCAAGGGCAACTAATGAAAAACTGTTTTTT. It codes for CAISESRATNEKLFF.

There are many counts of this clonotype. The chain recombines TRBV4-1 with TRBJ2-7; possibly TRBD1 for D (7 bases). Germline loops: CDR1 MGHRA, CDR2 YSYEKL. This CDR3 is built from 16 residues. V lost 4 bases and J 2 bases, leaving 18 bases between the germline ends. CDR3 residues: CASSLPGGTGAYEQYF. The CDR3 bases are TGCGCCAGCAGCCTCCCAGGGGGGACTGGAGCCTACGAGCAGTACTTC.

This clonotype was picked up many times. The rearrangement links TRBV29-1 to TRBJ2-7; D perhaps matches TRBD2 (6 bases). V was trimmed by 4 bases and J by 0 bases, leaving 13 bases between them. This CDR3 has 14 amino acids. Looked up from germline, CDR1 is SQVTM and CDR2 is ANQGSEA. The CDR3 region is CSVGSGLPSYEQYF. CDR3 sequence (DNA): TGCAGCGTTGGAAGCGGGTTGCCCTCCTACGAGCAGTACTTC.

This clonotype showed up many times. This rearrangement joins TRBV5-1 to TRBJ2-3; tentative D call: TRBD1 (6 bases). CDR3 length: 17 amino acids. Germline V gene sequence: CDR1 SGHRS, CDR2 YFSETQ. The ends were cut back, 4 bases at V and 2 bases at J, with 20 bases in the middle. The CDR3 nucleotides read TGCGCCAGCAGCCAGCAGGGTCTGGGGGCCCTCACAGATACGCAGTATTTT. Its translation is CASSQQGLGALTDTQYF. Combining the CDR3 with reference TRBV5-1 and TRBJ2-3 gives the whole variable domain KAGVTQTPRYLIKTRGQQVTLSCSPISGHRSVSWYQQTPGQGLQFLFEYFSETQRNKGNFPGRFSGRQFSNSRSEMNVSTLELGDSALYLCASSQQGLGALTDTQYFGPGTRLTVL.

This clonotype was seen many times. The chain is built from TRBV2 and TRBJ2-1, with D unclear. The CDR3 loop spans 10 amino acids. Trimming stripped 5 bases from V and 8 bases from J, with 4 bases between. Germline CDR1 is SNHLY and CDR2 is FYNNEI. CDR3 sequence reads: CASSKDEQFF. CDR3 DNA: TGTGCCAGCAGTAAAGATGAGCAGTTCTTC.

This clonotype came up many times. This chain's CDR3 is CAISMDRQNQPQHF. DNA for the CDR3: TGTGCCATCAGTATGGACAGGCAAAATCAGCCCCAGCATTTT. The chain recombines TRBV10-3 with TRBJ1-5; 7 bases are shared with TRBD1. The V segment lost 5 bases and the J segment 4 bases; nucleotides outside the gene matches: 5. This CDR3 is 14 amino acids long. Germline CDR1 reads ENHRY; CDR2 reads SYGVKD.